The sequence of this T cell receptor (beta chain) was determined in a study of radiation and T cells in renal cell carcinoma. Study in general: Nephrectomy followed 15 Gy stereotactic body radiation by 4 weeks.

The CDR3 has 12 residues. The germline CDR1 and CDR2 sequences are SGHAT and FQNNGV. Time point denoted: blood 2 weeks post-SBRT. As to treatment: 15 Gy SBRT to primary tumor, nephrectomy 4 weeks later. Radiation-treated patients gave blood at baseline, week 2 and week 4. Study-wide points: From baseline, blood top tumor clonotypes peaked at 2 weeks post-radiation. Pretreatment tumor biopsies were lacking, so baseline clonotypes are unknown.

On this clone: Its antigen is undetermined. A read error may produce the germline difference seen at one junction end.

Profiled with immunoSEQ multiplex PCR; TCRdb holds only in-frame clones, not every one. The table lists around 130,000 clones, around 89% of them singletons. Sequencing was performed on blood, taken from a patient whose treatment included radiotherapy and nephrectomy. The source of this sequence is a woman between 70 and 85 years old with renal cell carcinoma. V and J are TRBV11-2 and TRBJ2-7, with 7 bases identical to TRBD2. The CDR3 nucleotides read TGTGCCAGCAGCTTCGACGCTAGCGGTCCCAGCTTC. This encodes CASSFDASGPSF.